The present entry profiles one T cell receptor beta chain with its context. The antigen is undetermined. The data originate from a study of graft-versus-host responses after intestinal transplantation. Sequencing was performed with immunoSEQ multiplex PCR; in TCRdb, only in-frame clones are kept and a portion is missing. The sample lists under 150,000 clones, about nine tenths occurring once. The CDR3 length is 13 residues. Germline V gene data show CDR1 as MNHNS and CDR2 as SASEGT. V was clipped by 10 bases and J by 6 bases, with 16 bases between them. The source was unstimulated CD4+ T cells sorted from spleen or lymph node cells, collected before intestinal transplant. This TCR came from a human donor who received an intestinal transplant. The chain is built from TRBV6-1 and TRBJ2-1; the D gene is possibly TRBD2 (5 bases). The CDR3 is CATGARAGNEQFF. The CDR3 DNA sequence: TGTGCCACCGGAGCGCGGGCAGGCAATGAGCAGTTCTTC.